This TCR beta chain was sequenced in a study of prognosis after radiotherapy for stage I lung cancer. The study, taken as a whole, reports: Lower post-radiation Shannon entropy was seen in patients who went on to develop distant metastases.

Trimming at V came to 4 bases and at J to 7 bases, leaving 7 bases not matched to a gene. The CDR3 runs to 14 residues. CDR1 and CDR2 from the germline V gene are SGHVS and FQNEAQ. This clonotype came up many times. Antigen: not known. From genomic DNA, TCR beta CDR3 was amplified by two-round multiplex PCR. Round one of PCR was performed, and it used primers specific to each TRBV and TRBJ gene. TCRdb used MiXCR to reprocess the multiplex PCR reads, holding one entry per CDR3 protein. This table has 9,500 to 12,000 distinct CDR3 sequences, roughly 32% appearing once. V is TRBV7-8 and J is TRBJ1-1, with TRBD1 identical over 9 bases. The receptor was isolated from a donor over 45 with non-small cell lung cancer. The sample consisted of PBMCs, taken before or after stereotactic body radiation therapy (not recorded which). The DNA for the CDR3 is TGTGCCAGCAGCTCTGACAGGGGGGTTTTTGAAGCTTTCTTT. Protein sequence: CASSSDRGVFEAFF.